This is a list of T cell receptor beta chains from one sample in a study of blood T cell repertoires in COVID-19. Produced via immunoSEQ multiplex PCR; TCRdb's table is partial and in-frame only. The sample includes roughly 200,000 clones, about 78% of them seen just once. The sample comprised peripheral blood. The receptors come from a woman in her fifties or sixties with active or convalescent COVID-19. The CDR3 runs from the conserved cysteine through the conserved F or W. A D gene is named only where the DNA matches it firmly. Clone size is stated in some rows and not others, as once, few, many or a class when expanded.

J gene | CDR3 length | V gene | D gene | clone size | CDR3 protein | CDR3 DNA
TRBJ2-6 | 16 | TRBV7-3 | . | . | CASSLRTAAGANVLTF | TGTGCCAGCAGCTTACGGACTGCGGCTGGGGCCAACGTCCTGACTTTC
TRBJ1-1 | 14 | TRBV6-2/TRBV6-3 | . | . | CASSLGPGDTEAFF | TGTGCCAGCAGTCTTGGCCCCGGGGACACTGAAGCTTTCTTT
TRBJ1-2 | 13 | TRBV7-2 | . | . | CATNRDGAYGYTF | TGTGCCACCAACAGGGACGGCGCCTATGGCTACACCTTC
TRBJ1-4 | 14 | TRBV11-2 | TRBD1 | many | CASTWDRGDEKLFF | TGTGCCAGTACCTGGGACAGGGGAGATGAAAAACTGTTTTTT
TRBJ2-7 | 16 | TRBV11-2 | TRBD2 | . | CASSLQRGSTSYEQYF | TGTGCCAGCAGCTTACAACGCGGGAGTACCTCCTACGAGCAGTACTTC
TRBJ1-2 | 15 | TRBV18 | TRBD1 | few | CASSPGQGVDYGYTF | TGTGCCAGCTCACCCGGACAGGGGGTTGACTATGGCTACACCTTC
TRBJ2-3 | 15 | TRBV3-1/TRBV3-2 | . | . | CASSQELARTDTQYF | TGTGCCAGCAGCCAAGAACTAGCCCGCACAGATACGCAGTATTTT
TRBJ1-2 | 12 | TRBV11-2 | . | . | CASSLGSEIYTF | TGTGCCAGCAGCTTAGGGTCCGAGATCTACACCTTC
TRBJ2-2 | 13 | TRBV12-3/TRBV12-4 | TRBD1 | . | CASSHRGTGELFF | TGTGCCAGCAGTCACAGGGGAACCGGGGAGCTGTTTTTT
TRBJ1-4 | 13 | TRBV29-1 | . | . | CSVEEVVRGKLFF | TGCAGCGTTGAAGAGGTAGTAAGAGGGAAACTGTTTTTT
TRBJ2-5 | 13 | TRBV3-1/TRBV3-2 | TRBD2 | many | CASSGTSKQTQYF | TGTGCCAGCAGCGGGACTAGCAAACAGACCCAGTACTTC
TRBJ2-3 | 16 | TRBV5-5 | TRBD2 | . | CASSSQTGLASDTQYF | TGTGCCAGCAGCTCTCAAACGGGACTAGCGTCAGATACGCAGTATTTT
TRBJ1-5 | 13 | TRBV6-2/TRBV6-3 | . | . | CASSPGLNQPQHF | TGTGCCAGCAGTCCCGGACTTAATCAGCCCCAGCATTTT
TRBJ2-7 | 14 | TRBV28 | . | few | CASSLPGEKYEQYF | TGTGCCAGCAGTTTGCCGGGAGAGAAATACGAGCAGTACTTC
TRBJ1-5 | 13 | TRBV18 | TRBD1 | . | CASSPGQNQPQHF | TGTGCCAGCTCACCGGGACAGAATCAGCCCCAGCATTTT
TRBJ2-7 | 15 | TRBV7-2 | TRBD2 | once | CASSLVAGVSWEQYF | TGTGCCAGCAGCTTAGTTGCGGGGGTTTCTTGGGAGCAGTACTTC
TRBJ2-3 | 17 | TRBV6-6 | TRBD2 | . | CASSPRTTSGRSNTQYF | TGTGCCAGCAGTCCCCGCACGACTAGCGGGAGGTCAAATACGCAGTATTTT
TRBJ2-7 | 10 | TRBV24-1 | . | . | CAGHSYEQYF | TGTGCCGGACACTCCTACGAGCAGTACTTC
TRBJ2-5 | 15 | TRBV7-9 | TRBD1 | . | CASSSGGYPSETQYF | TGTGCCAGCAGCTCAGGGGGCTATCCGTCGGAGACCCAGTACTTC
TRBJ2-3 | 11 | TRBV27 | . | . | CASREVNTQYF | TGTGCCAGCAGGGAGGTGAATACGCAGTATTTT
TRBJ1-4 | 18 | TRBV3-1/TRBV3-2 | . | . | CASSQGPRSWGRNEKLFF | TGTGCCAGCAGCCAAGGCCCCCGTTCTTGGGGGCGTAATGAAAAACTGTTTTTT
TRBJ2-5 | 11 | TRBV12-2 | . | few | CALEGGGTQYF | TGTGCCCTAGAGGGCGGCGGGACCCAGTACTTC
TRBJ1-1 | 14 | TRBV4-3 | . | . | CASSQDTSRAEAFF | TGCGCCAGCAGCCAAGATACAAGCCGGGCTGAAGCTTTCTTT
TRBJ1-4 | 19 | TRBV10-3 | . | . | CAISDTRGAYRPTNEKLFF | TGTGCCATCAGTGATACCCGGGGGGCCTATCGTCCAACTAATGAAAAACTGTTTTTT
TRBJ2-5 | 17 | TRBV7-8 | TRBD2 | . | CASSSPQREGLQETQYF | TGTGCCAGCAGCTCCCCTCAGCGGGAGGGCCTCCAAGAGACCCAGTACTTC
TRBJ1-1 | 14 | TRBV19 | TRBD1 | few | CASSIDARTGEAFF | TGTGCCAGTAGTATAGATGCCCGGACAGGGGAAGCTTTCTTT
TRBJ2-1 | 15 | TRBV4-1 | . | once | CASSRSFLAVDEQFF | TGCGCCAGCAGCCGATCCTTTCTGGCGGTCGATGAGCAGTTCTTC
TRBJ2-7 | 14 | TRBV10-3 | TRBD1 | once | CAISAGQGKDEQYF | TGTGCCATCAGTGCAGGACAGGGGAAGGACGAGCAGTACTTC
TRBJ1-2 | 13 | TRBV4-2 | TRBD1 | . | CASSHEDRGGYTF | TGTGCCAGCAGCCACGAGGACAGGGGAGGCTACACCTTC
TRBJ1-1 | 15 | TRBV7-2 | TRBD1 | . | CASSPRTGVNTEAFF | TGTGCCAGCAGCCCGAGGACAGGGGTGAACACTGAAGCTTTCTTT
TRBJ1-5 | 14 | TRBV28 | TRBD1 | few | CASSRGQAYQPQHF | TGTGCCAGCAGCCGGGGACAGGCTTATCAGCCCCAGCATTTT
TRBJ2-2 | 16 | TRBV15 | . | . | CATSRDRQANTGELFF | TGTGCCACCAGCAGAGATAGGCAGGCGAACACCGGGGAGCTGTTTTTT
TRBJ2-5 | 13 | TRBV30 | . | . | CAWSVGGRETQYF | TGTGCCTGGAGTGTAGGGGGAAGGGAGACCCAGTACTTC
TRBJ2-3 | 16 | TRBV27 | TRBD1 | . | CASSLLRTGAQDTQYF | TGTGCCAGCAGTTTATTACGGACAGGGGCGCAGGATACGCAGTATTTT
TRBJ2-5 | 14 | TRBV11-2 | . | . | CASSRQRLPETQYF | TGTGCCAGCAGCCGACAGAGGCTTCCAGAGACCCAGTACTTC
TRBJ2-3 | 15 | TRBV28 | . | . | CASSSRTSRTDTQYF | TGTGCCAGCAGTTCCAGAACCTCCCGCACAGATACGCAGTATTTT
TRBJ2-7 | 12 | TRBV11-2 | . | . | CASSTGSYEQYF | TGTGCCAGCAGTACGGGGAGCTACGAGCAGTACTTC
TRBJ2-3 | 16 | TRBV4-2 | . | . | CASSQDTDTSTDTQYF | TGTGCCAGCAGCCAAGATACAGATACTAGCACAGATACGCAGTATTTT
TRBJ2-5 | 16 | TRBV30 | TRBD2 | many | CAWSVPRGGRGETQYF | TGTGCCTGGAGTGTTCCGAGGGGCGGGAGGGGGGAGACCCAGTACTTC
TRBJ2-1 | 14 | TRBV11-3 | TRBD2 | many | CASSLSRTSREQFF | TGTGCCAGCAGCTTAAGTCGGACTAGCCGGGAGCAGTTCTTC
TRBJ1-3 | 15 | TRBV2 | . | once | CASGGSRGPGNTIYF | TGTGCCAGCGGTGGGTCCCGAGGGCCTGGAAACACCATATATTTT
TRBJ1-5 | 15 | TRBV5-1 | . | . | CASSLAGTLNQPQHF | TGCGCCAGCAGCTTGGCCGGGACACTCAATCAGCCCCAGCATTTT
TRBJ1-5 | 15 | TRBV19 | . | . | CASTQTVRGNQPQHF | TGTGCCAGTACCCAGACAGTAAGGGGCAATCAGCCCCAGCATTTT
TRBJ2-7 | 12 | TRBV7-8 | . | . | CASSLEVKWQYF | TGTGCCAGCAGCTTGGAGGTTAAGTGGCAGTACTTC
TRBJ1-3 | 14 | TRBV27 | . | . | CASSQDSSGNTIYF | TGTGCCAGCAGTCAGGACTCCTCTGGAAACACCATATATTTT
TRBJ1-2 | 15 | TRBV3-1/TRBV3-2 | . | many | CASSPDTYRAAGYTF | TGTGCCAGCAGCCCCGACACATACAGGGCAGCTGGCTACACCTTC
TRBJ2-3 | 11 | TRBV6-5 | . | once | CASLRTDTQYF | TGTGCCAGCCTCCGGACAGATACGCAGTATTTT
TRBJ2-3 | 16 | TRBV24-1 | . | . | CATSDLVRVSTDTQYF | TGTGCCACCAGTGATTTGGTCAGGGTTAGCACAGATACGCAGTATTTT
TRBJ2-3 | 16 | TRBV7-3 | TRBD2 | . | CASRSGLAVGTDTQYF | TGTGCCAGCAGATCGGGACTAGCGGTAGGCACAGATACGCAGTATTTT
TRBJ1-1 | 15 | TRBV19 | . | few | CASSTVYELNTEAFF | TGTGCCAGTAGTACCGTCTATGAGTTGAACACTGAAGCTTTCTTT
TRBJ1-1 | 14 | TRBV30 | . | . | CAWSAVRGGTEAFF | TGTGCCTGGAGTGCCGTTAGGGGGGGCACTGAAGCTTTCTTT
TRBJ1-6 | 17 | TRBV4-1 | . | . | CASSQDSAGEFSSPLHF | TGCGCCAGCAGCCAAGATTCTGCAGGTGAATTCTCTTCACCCCTCCACTTT
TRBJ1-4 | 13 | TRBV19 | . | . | CASNFATNEKLFF | TGTGCCAGCAACTTTGCAACTAATGAAAAACTGTTTTTT
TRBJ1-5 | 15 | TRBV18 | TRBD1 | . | CASSPGQGNNQPQHF | TGTGCCAGCTCACCCGGACAGGGAAACAATCAGCCCCAGCATTTT
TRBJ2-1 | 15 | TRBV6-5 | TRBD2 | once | CASSYSTSGGGEQFF | TGTGCCAGCAGTTACTCGACTAGCGGGGGGGGTGAGCAGTTCTTC
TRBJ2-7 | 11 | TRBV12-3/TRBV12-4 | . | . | CASSLRGEQYF | TGTGCCAGCAGTTTGCGGGGCGAGCAGTACTTC
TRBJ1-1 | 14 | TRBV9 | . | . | CASSVEGVGTEAFF | TGTGCCAGCAGCGTAGAAGGGGTCGGAACTGAAGCTTTCTTT
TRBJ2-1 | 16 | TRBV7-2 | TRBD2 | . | CASSLVVTSGSGWQFF | TGTGCCAGCAGCTTAGTAGTCACTAGCGGGAGCGGGTGGCAGTTCTTC
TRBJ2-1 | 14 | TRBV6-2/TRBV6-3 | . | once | CASSYSGRTMKQFF | TGTGCCAGCAGTTACTCGGGAAGGACAATGAAGCAGTTCTTC
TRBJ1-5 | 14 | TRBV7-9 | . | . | CASSSQGTNQPQHF | TGTGCCAGCAGCTCACAGGGTACGAATCAGCCCCAGCATTTT